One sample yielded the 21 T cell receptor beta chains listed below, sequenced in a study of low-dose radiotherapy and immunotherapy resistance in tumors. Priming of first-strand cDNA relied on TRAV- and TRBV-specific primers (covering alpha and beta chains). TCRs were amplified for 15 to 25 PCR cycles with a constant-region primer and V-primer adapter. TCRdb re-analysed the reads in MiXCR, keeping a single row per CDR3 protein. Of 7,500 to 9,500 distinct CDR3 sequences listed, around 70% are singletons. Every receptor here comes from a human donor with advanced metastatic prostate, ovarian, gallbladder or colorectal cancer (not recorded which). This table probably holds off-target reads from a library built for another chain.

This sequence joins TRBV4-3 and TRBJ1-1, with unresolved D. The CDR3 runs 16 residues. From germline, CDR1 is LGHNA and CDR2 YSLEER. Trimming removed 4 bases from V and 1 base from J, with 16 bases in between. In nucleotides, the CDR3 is TGCGCCAGCAGCCCCCCGGAACGGACGACGAACACTGAAGCTTTCTTT. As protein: CASSPPERTTNTEAFF.

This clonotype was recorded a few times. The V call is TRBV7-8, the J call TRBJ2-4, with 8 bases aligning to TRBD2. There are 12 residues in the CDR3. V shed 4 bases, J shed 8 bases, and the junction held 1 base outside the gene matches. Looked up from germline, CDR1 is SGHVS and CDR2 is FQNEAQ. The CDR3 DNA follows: TGTGCCAGCAGCTCGGGGGGGGACATTCAGTACTTC. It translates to CASSSGGDIQYF.

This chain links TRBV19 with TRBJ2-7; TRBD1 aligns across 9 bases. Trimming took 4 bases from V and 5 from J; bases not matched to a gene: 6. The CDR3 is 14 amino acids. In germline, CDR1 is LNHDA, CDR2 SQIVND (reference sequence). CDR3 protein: CASSTRQGGNEQYF. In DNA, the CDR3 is TGTGCCAGTAGTACCCGACAGGGGGGTAACGAGCAGTACTTC.

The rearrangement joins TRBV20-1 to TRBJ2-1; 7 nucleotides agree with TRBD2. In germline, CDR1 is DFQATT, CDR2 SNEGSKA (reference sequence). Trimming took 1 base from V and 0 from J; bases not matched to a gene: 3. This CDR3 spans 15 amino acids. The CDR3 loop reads CSARGGGNSYNEQFF. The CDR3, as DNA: TGCAGTGCTAGAGGGGGAGGGAACTCCTACAATGAGCAGTTCTTC.

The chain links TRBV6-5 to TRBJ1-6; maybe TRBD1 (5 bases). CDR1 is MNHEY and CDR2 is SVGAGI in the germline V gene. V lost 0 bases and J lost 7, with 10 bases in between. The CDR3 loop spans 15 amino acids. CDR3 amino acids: CASSYSTGYNSPLHF. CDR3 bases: TGTGCCAGCAGTTACTCAACAGGCTACAATTCACCCCTCCACTTT.

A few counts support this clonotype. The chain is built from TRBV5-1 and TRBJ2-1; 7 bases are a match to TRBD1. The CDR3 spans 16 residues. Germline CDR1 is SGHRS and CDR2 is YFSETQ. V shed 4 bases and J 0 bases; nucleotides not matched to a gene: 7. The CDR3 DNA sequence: TGCGCCAGCAGCCTACCGACAGGGAGCTCCTACAATGAGCAGTTCTTC. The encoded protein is CASSLPTGSSYNEQFF.

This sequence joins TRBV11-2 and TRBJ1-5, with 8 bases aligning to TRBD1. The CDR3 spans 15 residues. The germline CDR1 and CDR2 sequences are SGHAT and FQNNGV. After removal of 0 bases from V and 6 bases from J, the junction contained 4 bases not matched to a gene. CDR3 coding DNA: TGTGCCAGCAGCTTAGACGGACAGGGTATTCAGCCCCAGCATTTT. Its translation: CASSLDGQGIQPQHF.

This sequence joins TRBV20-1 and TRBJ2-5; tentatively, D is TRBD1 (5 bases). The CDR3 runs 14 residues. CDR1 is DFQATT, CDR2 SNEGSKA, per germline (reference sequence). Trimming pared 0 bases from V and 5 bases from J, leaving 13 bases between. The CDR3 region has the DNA TGCAGTGCTAGAGATTGGCAGGGTGGGGAGACCCAGTACTTC. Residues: CSARDWQGGETQYF.

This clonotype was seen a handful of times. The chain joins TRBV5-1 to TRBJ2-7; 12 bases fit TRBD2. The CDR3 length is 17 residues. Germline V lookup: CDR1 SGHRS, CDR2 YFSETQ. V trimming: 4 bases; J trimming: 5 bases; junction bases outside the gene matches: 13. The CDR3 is CASSPLAGGPGFNEQYF. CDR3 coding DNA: TGCGCCAGCAGCCCGCTAGCGGGAGGGCCCGGGTTCAACGAGCAGTACTTC.

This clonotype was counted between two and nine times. DNA for the CDR3: TGTGCCAGCAGTTACTCGGAATATGGTGTACCGGGGGTAGCTTTCTTT. It encodes CASSYSEYGVPGVAFF. This chain links TRBV6-5 with TRBJ1-1; a weak D match, TRBD1 (5 bases). The CDR3 length is 16 residues. Germline assignment: CDR1 MNHEY and CDR2 SVGAGI. V gave up 0 bases and J gave up 10 bases, with 21 bases separating them.

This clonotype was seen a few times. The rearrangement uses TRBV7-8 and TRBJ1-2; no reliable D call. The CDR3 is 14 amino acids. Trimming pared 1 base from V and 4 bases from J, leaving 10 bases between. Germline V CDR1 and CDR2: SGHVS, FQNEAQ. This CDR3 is CASSLGTLFYGYTF. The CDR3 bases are TGTGCCAGCAGCTTAGGGACTCTATTCTATGGCTACACCTTC.

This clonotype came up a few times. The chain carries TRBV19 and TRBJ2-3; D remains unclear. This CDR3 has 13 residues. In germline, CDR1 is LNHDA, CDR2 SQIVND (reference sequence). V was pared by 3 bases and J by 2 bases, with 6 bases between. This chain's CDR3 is CASSIAYTDTQYF. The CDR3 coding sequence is TGTGCCAGTAGTATCGCGTACACAGATACGCAGTATTTT.

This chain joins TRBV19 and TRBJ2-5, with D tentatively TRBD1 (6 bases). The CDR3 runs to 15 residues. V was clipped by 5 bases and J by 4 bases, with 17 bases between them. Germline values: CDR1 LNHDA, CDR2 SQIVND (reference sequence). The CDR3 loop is CASSVRERGGETQYF. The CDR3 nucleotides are TGTGCCAGTAGTGTCCGTGAGCGAGGGGGAGAGACCCAGTACTTC. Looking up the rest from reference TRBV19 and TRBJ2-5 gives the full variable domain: DGGITQSPKYLFRKEGQNVTLSCEQNLNHDAMYWYRQDPGQGLRLIYYSQIVNDFQKGDIAEGYSVSREKKESFPLTVTSAQKNPTAFYLCASSVRERGGETQYFGPGTRLLVL.

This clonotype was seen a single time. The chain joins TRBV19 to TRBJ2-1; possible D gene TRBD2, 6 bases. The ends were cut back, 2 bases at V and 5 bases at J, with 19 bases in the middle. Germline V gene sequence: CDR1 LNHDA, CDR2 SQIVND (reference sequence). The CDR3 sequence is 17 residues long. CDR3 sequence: CASSIIGSGLANNEQFF. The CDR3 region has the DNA TGTGCCAGTAGTATAATCGGCTCGGGGCTAGCGAACAATGAGCAGTTCTTC. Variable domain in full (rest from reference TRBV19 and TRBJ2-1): DGGITQSPKYLFRKEGQNVTLSCEQNLNHDAMYWYRQDPGQGLRLIYYSQIVNDFQKGDIAEGYSVSREKKESFPLTVTSAQKNPTAFYLCASSIIGSGLANNEQFFGPGTRLTVL.

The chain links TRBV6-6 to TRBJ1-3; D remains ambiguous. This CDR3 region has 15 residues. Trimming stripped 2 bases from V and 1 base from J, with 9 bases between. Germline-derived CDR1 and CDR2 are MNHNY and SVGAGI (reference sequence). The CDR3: CASSYEGFSGNTIYF. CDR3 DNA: TGTGCCAGCAGTTACGAGGGATTTTCTGGAAACACCATATATTTT.

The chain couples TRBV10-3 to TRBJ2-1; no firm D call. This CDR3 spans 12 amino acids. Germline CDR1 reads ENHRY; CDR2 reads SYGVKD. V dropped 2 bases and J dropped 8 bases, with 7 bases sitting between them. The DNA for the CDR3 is TGTGCCATCAGTGAGCTAAACCATGAGCAGTTCTTC. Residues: CAISELNHEQFF.

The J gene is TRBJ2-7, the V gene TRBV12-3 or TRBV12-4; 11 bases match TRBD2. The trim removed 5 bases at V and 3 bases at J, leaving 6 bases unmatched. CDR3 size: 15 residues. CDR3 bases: TGTGCCAGCAGTCCAATAGGACTAGCGGGCTACGAGCAGTACTTC. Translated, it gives CASSPIGLAGYEQYF.

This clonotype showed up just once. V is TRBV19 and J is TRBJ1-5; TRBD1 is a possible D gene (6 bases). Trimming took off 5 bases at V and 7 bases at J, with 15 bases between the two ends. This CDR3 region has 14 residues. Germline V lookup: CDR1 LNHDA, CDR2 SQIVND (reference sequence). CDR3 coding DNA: TGTGCCAGTAGTCCCATTGCTGGGGGCCAGCCCCAGCATTTT. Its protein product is CASSPIAGGQPQHF.

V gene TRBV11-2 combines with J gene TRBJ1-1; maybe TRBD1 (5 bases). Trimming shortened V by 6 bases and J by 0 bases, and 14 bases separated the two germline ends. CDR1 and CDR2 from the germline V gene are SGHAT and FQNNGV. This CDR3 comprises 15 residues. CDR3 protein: CASRKGMSMNTEAFF. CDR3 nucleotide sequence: TGTGCCAGCAGGAAGGGGATGAGCATGAACACTGAAGCTTTCTTT.

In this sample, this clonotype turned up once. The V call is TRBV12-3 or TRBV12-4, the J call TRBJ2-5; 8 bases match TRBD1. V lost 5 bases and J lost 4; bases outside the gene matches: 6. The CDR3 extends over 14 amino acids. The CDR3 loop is CASSPSDRAETQYF. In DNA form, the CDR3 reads TGTGCCAGCAGTCCATCGGACAGGGCAGAGACCCAGTACTTC.

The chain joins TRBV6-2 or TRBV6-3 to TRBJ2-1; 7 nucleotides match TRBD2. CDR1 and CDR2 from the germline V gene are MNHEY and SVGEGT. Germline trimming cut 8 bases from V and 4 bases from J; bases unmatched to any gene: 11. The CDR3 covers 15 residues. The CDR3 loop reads CASALYLAEYNEQFF. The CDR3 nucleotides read TGTGCCAGCGCCCTATACCTAGCGGAATACAATGAGCAGTTCTTC.